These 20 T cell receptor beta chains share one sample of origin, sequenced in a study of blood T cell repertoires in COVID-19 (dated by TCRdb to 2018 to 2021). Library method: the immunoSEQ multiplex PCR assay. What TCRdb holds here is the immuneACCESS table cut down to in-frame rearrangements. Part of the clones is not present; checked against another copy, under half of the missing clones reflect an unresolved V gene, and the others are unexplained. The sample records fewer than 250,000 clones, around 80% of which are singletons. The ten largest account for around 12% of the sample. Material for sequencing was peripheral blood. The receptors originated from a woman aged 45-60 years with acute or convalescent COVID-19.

The CDR3 DNA reads as TGTGCCAGCAGCCAAGATTGGGACGGGGGGGACCCCTACGAGCAGTACTTC. Translating gives CASSQDWDGGDPYEQYF. The V gene is TRBV4-2, the J gene TRBJ2-7; the match to TRBD2 covers 8 bases. Trimming took 0 bases from V and 2 from J; bases not matched to a gene: 9. The CDR3 runs 17 residues. Germline V lookup: CDR1 LGHNA, CDR2 YNFKEQ.

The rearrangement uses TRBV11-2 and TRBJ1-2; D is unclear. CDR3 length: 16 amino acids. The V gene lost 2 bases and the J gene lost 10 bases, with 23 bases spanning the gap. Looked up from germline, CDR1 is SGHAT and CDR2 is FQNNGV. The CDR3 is CASSLSIPGTGAFYTF. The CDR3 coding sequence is TGTGCCAGCAGCTTATCCATCCCGGGAACGGGCGCCTTCTACACCTTC.

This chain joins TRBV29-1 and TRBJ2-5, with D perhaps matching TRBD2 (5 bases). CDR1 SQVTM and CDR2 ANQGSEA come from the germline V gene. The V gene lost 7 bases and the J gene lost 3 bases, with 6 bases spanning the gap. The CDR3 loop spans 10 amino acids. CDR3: CSAGEETQYF. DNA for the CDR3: TGCAGCGCCGGGGAAGAGACCCAGTACTTC.

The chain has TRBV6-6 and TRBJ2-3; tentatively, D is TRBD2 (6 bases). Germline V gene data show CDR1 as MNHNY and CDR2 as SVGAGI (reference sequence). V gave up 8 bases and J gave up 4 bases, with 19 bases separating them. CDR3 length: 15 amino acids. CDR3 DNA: TGTGCCAGCCGACCCCGCCGGGAGCCGGCAGATACGCAGTATTTT. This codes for CASRPRREPADTQYF.

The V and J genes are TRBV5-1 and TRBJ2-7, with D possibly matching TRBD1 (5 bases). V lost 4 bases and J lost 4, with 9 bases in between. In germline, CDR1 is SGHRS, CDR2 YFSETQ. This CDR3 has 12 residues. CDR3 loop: CASSPGMYEQYF. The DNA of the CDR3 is TGCGCCAGCAGCCCAGGGATGTACGAGCAGTACTTC.

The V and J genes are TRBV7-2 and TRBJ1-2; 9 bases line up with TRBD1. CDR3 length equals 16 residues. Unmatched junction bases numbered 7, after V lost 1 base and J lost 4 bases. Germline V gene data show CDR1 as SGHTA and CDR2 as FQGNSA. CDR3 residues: CASSLGGGQGSYGYTF. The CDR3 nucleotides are TGTGCCAGCAGCTTAGGGGGGGGACAGGGAAGCTATGGCTACACCTTC.

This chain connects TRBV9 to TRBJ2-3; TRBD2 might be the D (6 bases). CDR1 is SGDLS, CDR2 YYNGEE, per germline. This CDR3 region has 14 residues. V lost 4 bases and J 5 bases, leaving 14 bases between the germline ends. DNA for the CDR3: TGTGCCAGCAGCCCGCGGCGGGGAGGAGATACGCAGTATTTT. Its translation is CASSPRRGGDTQYF.

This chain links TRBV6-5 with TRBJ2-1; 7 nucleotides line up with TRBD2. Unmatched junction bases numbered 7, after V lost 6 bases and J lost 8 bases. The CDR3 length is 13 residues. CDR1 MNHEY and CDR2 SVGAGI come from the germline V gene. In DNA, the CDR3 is TGTGCCAGCAGACGGGGAGGGTTCGATGAGCAGTTCTTC. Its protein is CASRRGGFDEQFF.

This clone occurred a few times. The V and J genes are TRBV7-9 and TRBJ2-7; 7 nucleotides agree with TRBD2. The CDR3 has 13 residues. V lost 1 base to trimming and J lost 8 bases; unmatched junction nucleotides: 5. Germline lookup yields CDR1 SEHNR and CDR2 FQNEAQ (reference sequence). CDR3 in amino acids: CASSLGEGSQQYF. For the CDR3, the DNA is TGTGCCAGCAGCTTAGGGGAGGGTTCTCAGCAGTACTTC.

CDR3 protein: CAINPSREREAFF. Here the CDR3 DNA reads TGTGCCATCAACCCATCCAGAGAGAGGGAAGCTTTCTTT. The chain has TRBV10-3 and TRBJ1-1; D is unresolved. CDR1 ENHRY and CDR2 SYGVKD come from the germline V gene. The CDR3 extends over 13 amino acids. Deletions cut 7 bases from V and 8 bases from J, with 17 bases between.

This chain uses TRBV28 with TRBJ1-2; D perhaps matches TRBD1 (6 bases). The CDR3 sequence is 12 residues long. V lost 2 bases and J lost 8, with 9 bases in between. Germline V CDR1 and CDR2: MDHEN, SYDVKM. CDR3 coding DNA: TGTGCCAGCAGTTTAATAGGGGGAGGCTACACCTTC. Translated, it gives CASSLIGGGYTF.

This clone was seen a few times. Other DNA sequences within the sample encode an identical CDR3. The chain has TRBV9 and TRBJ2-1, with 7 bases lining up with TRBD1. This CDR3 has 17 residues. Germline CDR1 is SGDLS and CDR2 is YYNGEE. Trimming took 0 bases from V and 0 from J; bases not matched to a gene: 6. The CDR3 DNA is TGTGCCAGCAGCGTAGGAGGGGGCGGGCCCTCCTACAATGAGCAGTTCTTC. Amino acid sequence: CASSVGGGGPSYNEQFF.

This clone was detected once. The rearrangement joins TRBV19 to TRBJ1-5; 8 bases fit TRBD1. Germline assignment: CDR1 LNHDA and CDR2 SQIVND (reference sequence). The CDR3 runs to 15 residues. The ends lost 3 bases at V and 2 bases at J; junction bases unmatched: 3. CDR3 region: CASSMTGDRNQPQHF. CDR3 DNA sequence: TGTGCCAGTAGTATGACAGGGGATCGCAATCAGCCCCAGCATTTT.

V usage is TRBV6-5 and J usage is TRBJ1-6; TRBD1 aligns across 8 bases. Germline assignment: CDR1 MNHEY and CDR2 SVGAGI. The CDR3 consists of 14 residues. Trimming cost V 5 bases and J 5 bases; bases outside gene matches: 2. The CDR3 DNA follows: TGTGCCAGCAGTCGGACAGGGAATAATTCACCCCTCCACTTT. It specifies CASSRTGNNSPLHF.

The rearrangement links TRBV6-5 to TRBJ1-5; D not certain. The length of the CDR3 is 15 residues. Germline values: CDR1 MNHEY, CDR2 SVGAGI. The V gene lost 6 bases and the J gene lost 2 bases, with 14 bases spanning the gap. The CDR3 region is CASRRGTGGNQPQHF. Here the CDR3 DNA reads TGTGCCAGCAGACGCGGAACCGGAGGCAATCAGCCCCAGCATTTT.

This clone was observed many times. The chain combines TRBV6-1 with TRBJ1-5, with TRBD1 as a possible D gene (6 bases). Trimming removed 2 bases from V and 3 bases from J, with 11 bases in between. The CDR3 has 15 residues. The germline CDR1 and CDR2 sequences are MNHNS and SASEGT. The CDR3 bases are TGTGCCAGCAGTGAAAGAAGGGGGAACAATCAGCCCCAGCATTTT. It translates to CASSERRGNNQPQHF.

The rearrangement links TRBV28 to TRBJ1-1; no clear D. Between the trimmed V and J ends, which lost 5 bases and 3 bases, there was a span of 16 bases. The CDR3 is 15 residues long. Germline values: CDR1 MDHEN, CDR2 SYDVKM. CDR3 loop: CASSGTSPQHTEAFF. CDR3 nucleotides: TGTGCCAGCAGTGGCACCTCCCCACAGCACACTGAAGCTTTCTTT.

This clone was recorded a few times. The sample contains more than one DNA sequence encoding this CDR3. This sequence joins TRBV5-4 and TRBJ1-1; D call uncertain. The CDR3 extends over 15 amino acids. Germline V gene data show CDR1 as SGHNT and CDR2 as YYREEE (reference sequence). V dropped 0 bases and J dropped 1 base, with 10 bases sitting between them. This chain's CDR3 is CASSLGRQANTEAFF. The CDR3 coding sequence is TGTGCCAGCAGCTTGGGGAGGCAGGCGAACACTGAAGCTTTCTTT.

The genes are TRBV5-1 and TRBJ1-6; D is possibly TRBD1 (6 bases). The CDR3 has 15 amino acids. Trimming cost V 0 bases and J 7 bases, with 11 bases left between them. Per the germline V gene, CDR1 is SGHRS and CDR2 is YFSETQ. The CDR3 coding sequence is TGCGCCAGCAGCTTGGAACAGGGTAACAATTCACCCCTCCACTTT. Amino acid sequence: CASSLEQGNNSPLHF.

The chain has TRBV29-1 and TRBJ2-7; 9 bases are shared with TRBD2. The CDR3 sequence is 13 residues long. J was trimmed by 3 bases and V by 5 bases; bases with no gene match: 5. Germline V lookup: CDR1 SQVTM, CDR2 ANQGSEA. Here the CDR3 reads CSVRAGGNYEQYF. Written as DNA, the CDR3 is TGCAGCGTTCGGGCGGGAGGGAACTACGAGCAGTACTTC.